This record looks at one T cell receptor beta chain sequence and its context. The method was immunoSEQ multiplex PCR; TCRdb's version includes in-frame clones alone and lacks a portion of them. Among 2 million to 2.5 million clones listed, approximately 94% were seen once. The data derive from a study of shared clonotypes between healthy human individuals. The source is a man between 18 and 35 years old in good health. Some clones in this sample may be carry-over from other donors' samples. Material: naive CD4+ T cells from PBMCs. The subset: CD45RA+ positively selected.

Here the CDR3 DNA reads TGTGCCAGCAGTTACTCCACGACAGGCGTACCTACGCAGTATTTT. Translating gives CASSYSTTGVPTQYF. The gene calls are TRBV6-5 and TRBJ2-3, with a weak D call TRBD1 (6 bases). V was cut by 0 bases and J by 8 bases, with 15 bases left in between. The CDR3 is made up of 15 amino acids. CDR1 is MNHEY and CDR2 is SVGAGI in the germline V gene.